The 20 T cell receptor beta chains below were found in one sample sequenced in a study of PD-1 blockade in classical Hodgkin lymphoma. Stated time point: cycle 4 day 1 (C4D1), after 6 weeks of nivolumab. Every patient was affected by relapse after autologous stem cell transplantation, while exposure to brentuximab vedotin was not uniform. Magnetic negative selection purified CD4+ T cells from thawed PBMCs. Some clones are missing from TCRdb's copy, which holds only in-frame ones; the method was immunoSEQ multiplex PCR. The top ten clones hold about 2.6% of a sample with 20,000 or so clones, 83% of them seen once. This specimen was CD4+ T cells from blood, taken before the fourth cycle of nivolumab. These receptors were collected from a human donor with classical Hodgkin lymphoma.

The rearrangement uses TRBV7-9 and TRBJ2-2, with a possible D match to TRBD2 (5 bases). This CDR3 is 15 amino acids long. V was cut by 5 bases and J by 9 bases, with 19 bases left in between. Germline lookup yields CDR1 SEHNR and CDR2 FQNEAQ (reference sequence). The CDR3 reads CASSPHVGVKRELFF. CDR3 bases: TGTGCCAGCAGCCCCCACGTCGGGGTCAAGAGGGAGCTGTTTTTT.

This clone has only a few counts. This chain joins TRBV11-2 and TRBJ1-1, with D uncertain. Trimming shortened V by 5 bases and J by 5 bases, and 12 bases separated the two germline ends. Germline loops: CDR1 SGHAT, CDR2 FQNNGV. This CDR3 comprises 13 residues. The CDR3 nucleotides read TGTGCCAGCAGCCTAGGCCGGGGTACTGAAGCTTTCTTT. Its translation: CASSLGRGTEAFF.

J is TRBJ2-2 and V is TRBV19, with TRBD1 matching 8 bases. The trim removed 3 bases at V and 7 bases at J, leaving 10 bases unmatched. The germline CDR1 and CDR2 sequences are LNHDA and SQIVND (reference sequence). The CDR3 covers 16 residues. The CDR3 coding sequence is TGTGCCAGTAGTATCCGGTCAGGGGGCGCGGTCGGGGAGCTGTTTTTT. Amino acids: CASSIRSGGAVGELFF.

The DNA for the CDR3 is TGTGCCAGCAGTGAGGGGCAGGGCTCCTACGAGCAGTACTTC. Translated: CASSEGQGSYEQYF. V is TRBV6-1 and J is TRBJ2-7; maybe TRBD1 (5 bases). The CDR3 has 14 amino acids. Germline CDR1 and CDR2: MNHNS and SASEGT. V shed 3 bases and J shed 0 bases, with 9 bases lying between them.

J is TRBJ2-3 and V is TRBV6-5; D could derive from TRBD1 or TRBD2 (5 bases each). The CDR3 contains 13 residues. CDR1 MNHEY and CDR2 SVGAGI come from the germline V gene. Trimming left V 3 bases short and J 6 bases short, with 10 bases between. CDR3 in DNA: TGTGCCAGCAGTTATCCGGGACGGGATACGCAGTATTTT. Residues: CASSYPGRDTQYF.

In nucleotides, the CDR3 is TGTGCCTGGAGTGTAGTCGGGGAGCTGTTTTTT. As protein: CAWSVVGELFF. This chain connects TRBV30 to TRBJ2-2; no reliable D call. The V and J ends lost 0 bases and 7 bases respectively, with 3 bases between them. This CDR3 region has 11 residues. CDR1 and CDR2 (germline): GTSNPN, SVGIG (reference sequence).

The DNA for the CDR3 is TGTGCCAGTAGTCGCGACAGGGGTGACGAGCAGTACTTC. It specifies CASSRDRGDEQYF. The chain joins TRBV19 to TRBJ2-7; 8 positions match TRBD1. Germline CDR1 is LNHDA and CDR2 is SQIVND (reference sequence). With V trimmed by 5 bases and J by 5 bases, 5 bases remained unmatched. The CDR3 is 13 residues long.

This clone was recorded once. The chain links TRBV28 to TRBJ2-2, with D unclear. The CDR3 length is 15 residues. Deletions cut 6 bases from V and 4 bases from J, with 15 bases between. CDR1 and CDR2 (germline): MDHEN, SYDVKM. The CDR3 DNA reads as TGTGCCAGCAGCCCCCTGAAACCTTTCACCGGGGAGCTGTTTTTT. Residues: CASSPLKPFTGELFF.

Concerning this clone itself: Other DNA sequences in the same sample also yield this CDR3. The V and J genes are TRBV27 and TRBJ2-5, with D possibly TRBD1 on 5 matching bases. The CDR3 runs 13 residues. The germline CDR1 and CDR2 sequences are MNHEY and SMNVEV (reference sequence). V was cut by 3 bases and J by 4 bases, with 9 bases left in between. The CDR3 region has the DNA TGTGCCAGCAGTTTTAGGGGCCGAGAGACCCAGTACTTC. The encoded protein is CASSFRGRETQYF.

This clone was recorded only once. The CDR3: CASTTAINRGSYTF. In DNA, the CDR3 is TGTGCCAGTACCACCGCAATTAACAGGGGGAGCTACACCTTC. The genes are TRBV19 and TRBJ1-2, with TRBD1 matching over 8 bases. Per the germline V gene, CDR1 is LNHDA and CDR2 is SQIVND (reference sequence). V was pared by 7 bases and J by 9 bases, with 13 bases of the junction left unmatched. The CDR3 consists of 14 residues.

Here the CDR3 reads CATRSGITEAFF. The CDR3 nucleotides read TGTGCCACCCGGTCGGGGATCACTGAAGCTTTCTTT. The J gene is TRBJ1-1, the V gene TRBV6-1; D is unclear. CDR1 is MNHNS, CDR2 SASEGT, per germline. CDR3 length equals 12 residues. Between the trimmed V and J ends, which lost 10 bases and 4 bases, there was a span of 13 bases.

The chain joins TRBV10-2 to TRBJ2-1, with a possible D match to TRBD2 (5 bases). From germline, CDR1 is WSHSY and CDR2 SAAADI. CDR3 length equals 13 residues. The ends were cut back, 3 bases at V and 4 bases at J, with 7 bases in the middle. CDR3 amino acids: CASSDGRYNEQFF. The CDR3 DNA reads TGCGCCAGCAGTGATGGGAGATACAATGAGCAGTTCTTC.

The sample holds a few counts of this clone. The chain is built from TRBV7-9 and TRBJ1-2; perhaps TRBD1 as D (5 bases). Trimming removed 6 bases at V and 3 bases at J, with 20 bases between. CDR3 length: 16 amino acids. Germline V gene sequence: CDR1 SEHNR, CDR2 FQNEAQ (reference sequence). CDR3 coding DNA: TGTGCCAGCAGTTACGGTGGGACCAAGGGTTACTATGGCTACACCTTC. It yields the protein CASSYGGTKGYYGYTF.

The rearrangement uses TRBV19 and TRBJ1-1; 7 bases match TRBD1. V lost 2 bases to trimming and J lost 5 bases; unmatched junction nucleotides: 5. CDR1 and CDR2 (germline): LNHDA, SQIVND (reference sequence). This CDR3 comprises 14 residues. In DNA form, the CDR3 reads TGTGCCAGTAGTATAACGACAGGGACAACTGAAGCTTTCTTT. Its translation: CASSITTGTTEAFF. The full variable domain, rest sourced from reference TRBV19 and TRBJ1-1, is DGGITQSPKYLFRKEGQNVTLSCEQNLNHDAMYWYRQDPGQGLRLIYYSQIVNDFQKGDIAEGYSVSREKKESFPLTVTSAQKNPTAFYLCASSITTGTTEAFFGQGTRLTVV.

CDR3 loop: CASSVGIDTEAFF. CDR3 DNA sequence: TGTGCCAGCAGTGTGGGCATAGACACTGAAGCTTTCTTT. V gene TRBV6-1 combines with J gene TRBJ1-1; D uncertain. The CDR3 is 13 amino acids. Trimming removed 4 bases from V and 3 bases from J, with 9 bases in between. Germline V CDR1 and CDR2: MNHNS, SASEGT.

DNA of the CDR3: TGTGCCAGCAGTGGACAGCTAATGAACACTGAAGCTTTCTTT. Translation: CASSGQLMNTEAFF. The J gene is TRBJ1-1, the V gene TRBV2; D is perhaps TRBD1 (5 bases). Germline loops: CDR1 SNHLY, CDR2 FYNNEI. CDR3 length: 14 residues. V was cut by 4 bases and J by 0 bases, with 9 bases left in between.

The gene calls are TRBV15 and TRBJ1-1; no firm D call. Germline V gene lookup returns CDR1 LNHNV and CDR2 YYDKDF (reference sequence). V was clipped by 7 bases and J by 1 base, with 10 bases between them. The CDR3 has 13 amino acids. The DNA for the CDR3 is TGTGCCACCAAACTTACACCGAACACTGAAGCTTTCTTT. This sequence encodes CATKLTPNTEAFF.

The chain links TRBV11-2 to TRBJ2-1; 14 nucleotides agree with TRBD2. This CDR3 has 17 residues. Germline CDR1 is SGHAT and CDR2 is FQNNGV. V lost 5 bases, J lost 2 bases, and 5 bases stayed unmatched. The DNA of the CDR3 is TGTGCCAGCAGCCCAAGACTAGCGGGAGGGCCCTACAATGAGCAGTTCTTC. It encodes CASSPRLAGGPYNEQFF.

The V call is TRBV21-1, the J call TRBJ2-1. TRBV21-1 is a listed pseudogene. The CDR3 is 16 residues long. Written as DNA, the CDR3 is TGTGCCAGCAGCTCCCTGCTGGGGAATTCCTACAATGAGCAGTTCTTC. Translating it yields CASSSLLGNSYNEQFF.

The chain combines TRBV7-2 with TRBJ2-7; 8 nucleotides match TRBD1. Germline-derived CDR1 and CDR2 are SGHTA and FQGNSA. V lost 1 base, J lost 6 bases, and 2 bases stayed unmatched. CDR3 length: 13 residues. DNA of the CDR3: TGTGCCAGCAGCTTAGGGACAGGGTTCGAGCAGTACTTC. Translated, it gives CASSLGTGFEQYF. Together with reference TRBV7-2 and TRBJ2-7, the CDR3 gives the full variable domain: GAGVSQSPSNKVTEKGKDVELRCDPISGHTALYWYRQSLGQGLEFLIYFQGNSAPDKSGLPSDRFSAERTGGSVSTLTIQRTQQEDSAVYLCASSLGTGFEQYFGPGTRLTVT.